This T cell receptor beta chain derives from a study of blood T cell repertoires in COVID-19. Whole-study context: Samples of COVID-19 (acute and convalescent) were obtained from the United States, Italy and Spain. PBMCs, B-cell-depleted T cells, or T cells provided the cDNA or gDNA that made up the material.

Per the study methods: The authors estimated nucleated cell counts from reference gene primer amplification. Only in-frame clones appear in the TCRdb table, and some are missing; sequencing was by immunoSEQ multiplex PCR. The V and J calls and clone size were taken over from that table, and D and trimming were inferred from the DNA. Here the sample spans roughly 190,000 clones, around nine tenths being singletons. Specimen: peripheral blood. The TCR sequence derives from a man aged 18 to 30 with active or convalescent COVID-19.

CDR3 nucleotides: TGTGCCAGCAGCTTAGTTTCTGGCGGGAACTACGAGCAGTACTTC. This gives the protein CASSLVSGGNYEQYF. V is TRBV11-2 and J is TRBJ2-7; D might be TRBD2 (6 bases). Germline V CDR1 and CDR2: SGHAT, FQNNGV. The V end lost 1 base, the J end lost 3 bases, and 13 bases lay between the germline ends. The CDR3 runs 15 residues.